Presented here are 5 T cell receptor beta chains from one specimen sequenced in a study of CD8+ T cells in alopecia areata. cDNA serving as the sequencing template came from extracted, reverse transcribed RNA. Clones were read by immunoSEQ multiplex PCR, and TCRdb kept only the in-frame ones, dropping some. The table records fewer than 110,000 clones, around 60% of them present only once. The sequencing input was CD4+ T cells sorted from blood. These receptor sequences come from a human donor in good health.

The V and J genes are TRBV30 and TRBJ1-1, with D maybe TRBD1 (6 bases). Deletions cut 2 bases from V and 5 bases from J, with 12 bases between. The CDR3 spans 13 residues. Germline assignment: CDR1 GTSNPN and CDR2 SVGIG (reference sequence). CDR3 nucleotides: TGTGCCTGGAGTCCTGGACAGTGGACTGAAGCTTTCTTT. It specifies CAWSPGQWTEAFF.

The V call is TRBV2, the J call TRBJ2-5, with no clear D. This CDR3 spans 11 amino acids. Germline V gene lookup returns CDR1 SNHLY and CDR2 FYNNEI. The V and J ends lost 6 bases and 7 bases respectively, with 9 bases between them. The chain's CDR3 is CASRSEATQYF. CDR3 nucleotide sequence: TGTGCCAGCAGATCGGAAGCGACCCAGTACTTC.

The CDR3 protein is CASSSQTGQETQYF. For the CDR3, the DNA is TGTGCCAGCAGCTCCCAGACGGGACAAGAGACCCAGTACTTC. The chain links TRBV7-9 to TRBJ2-5; a weak D match, TRBD2 (5 bases). This CDR3 region has 14 residues. V lost 4 bases and J lost 2, with 11 bases in between. CDR1 and CDR2 from the germline V gene are SEHNR and FQNEAQ (reference sequence).

The V and J genes are TRBV2 and TRBJ1-2, with unresolved D. Germline CDR1 and CDR2: SNHLY and FYNNEI. V lost 6 bases and J lost 5, with 19 bases in between. The CDR3 loop spans 15 amino acids. In DNA, the CDR3 is TGTGCCAGCAGGACCCTAGGCAGGAACAGTTATGGCTACACCTTC. It specifies CASRTLGRNSYGYTF.

This clone has more than one count but fewer than ten. This specimen includes other DNA sequences encoding the same CDR3. The rearrangement joins TRBV28 to TRBJ2-5; 8 bases align to TRBD1. V lost 5 bases, J lost 5 bases, and 7 bases stayed unmatched. The CDR3 sequence is 14 residues long. Per the germline V gene, CDR1 is MDHEN and CDR2 is SYDVKM. CDR3 DNA sequence: TGTGCCAGCAGTCGCGGACAGGGCAGGGAGACCCAGTACTTC. Amino acids: CASSRGQGRETQYF. Filled out from reference TRBV28 and TRBJ2-5, the complete variable domain reads DVKVTQSSRYLVKRTGEKVFLECVQDMDHENMFWYRQDPGLGLRLIYFSYDVKMKEKGDIPEGYSVSREKKERFSLILESASTNQTSMYLCASSRGQGRETQYFGPGTRLLVL.